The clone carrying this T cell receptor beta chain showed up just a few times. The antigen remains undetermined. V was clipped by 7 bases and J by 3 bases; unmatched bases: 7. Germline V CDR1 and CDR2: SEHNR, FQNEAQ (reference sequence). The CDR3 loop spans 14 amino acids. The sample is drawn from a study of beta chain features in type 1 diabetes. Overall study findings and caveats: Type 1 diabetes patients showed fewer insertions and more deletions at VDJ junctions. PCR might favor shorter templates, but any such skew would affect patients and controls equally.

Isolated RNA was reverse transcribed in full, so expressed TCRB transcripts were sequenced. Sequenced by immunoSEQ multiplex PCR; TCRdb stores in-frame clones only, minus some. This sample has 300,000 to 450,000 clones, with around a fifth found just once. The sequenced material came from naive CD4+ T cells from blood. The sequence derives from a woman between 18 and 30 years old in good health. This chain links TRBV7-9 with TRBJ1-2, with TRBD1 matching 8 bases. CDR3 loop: CASKIQGGHYGYTF. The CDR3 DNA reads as TGTGCCAGCAAGATACAGGGGGGTCACTATGGCTACACCTTC.